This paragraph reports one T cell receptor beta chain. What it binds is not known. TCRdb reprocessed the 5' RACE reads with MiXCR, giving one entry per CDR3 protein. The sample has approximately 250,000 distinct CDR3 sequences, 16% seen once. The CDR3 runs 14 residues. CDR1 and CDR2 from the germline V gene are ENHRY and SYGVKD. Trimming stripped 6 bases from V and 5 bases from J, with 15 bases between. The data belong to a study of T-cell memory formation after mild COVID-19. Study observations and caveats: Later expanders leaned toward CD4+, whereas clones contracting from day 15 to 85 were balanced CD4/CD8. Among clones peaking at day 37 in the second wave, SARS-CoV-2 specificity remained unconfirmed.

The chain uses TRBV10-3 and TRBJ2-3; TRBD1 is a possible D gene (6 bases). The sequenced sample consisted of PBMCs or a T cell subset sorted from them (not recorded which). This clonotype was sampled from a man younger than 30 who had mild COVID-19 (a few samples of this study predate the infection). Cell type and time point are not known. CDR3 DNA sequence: TGTGCCATCAGCCAAAACCGGGACAAAGATACGCAGTATTTT. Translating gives CAISQNRDKDTQYF.